Following are 10 T cell receptor beta chains from one sample sequenced in a study of blood T cell repertoires in COVID-19. Sequenced by immunoSEQ multiplex PCR; TCRdb stores in-frame clones only, minus some. The repertoire holds 210,000 or so clones, with about 76% as singletons. The sample comprised PBMCs or T cells enriched from blood (not recorded which). These receptors all stem from a woman in her forties or fifties with acute COVID-19.

The chain combines TRBV18 with TRBJ2-5; 8 bases agree with TRBD2. The CDR3 runs 18 residues. V was clipped by 3 bases and J by 4 bases; unmatched bases: 16. CDR1 and CDR2 from the germline V gene are KGHSH and LQKENI. The CDR3 is CASSPRSGSPSGLETQYF. Here the CDR3 DNA reads TGTGCCAGCTCACCCCGGAGCGGGAGCCCTTCGGGATTAGAGACCCAGTACTTC.

The CDR3 here is CASGPLAQKNIQYF. CDR3 sequence (DNA): TGTGCTAGTGGTCCTCTGGCACAGAAAAACATTCAGTACTTC. V gene TRBV12-5 combines with J gene TRBJ2-4, with unresolved D. V was trimmed by 5 bases and J by 4 bases, leaving 12 bases between them. This CDR3 is built from 14 residues. Germline-derived CDR1 and CDR2 are LGHNT and FRNRAP.

This clone showed up just once. The chain employs TRBV30 and TRBJ2-5; D is uncertain. The CDR3 has 12 residues. V was trimmed by 6 bases and J by 1 base, leaving 9 bases between them. Germline V gives CDR1 GTSNPN, CDR2 SVGIG (reference sequence). The CDR3 DNA sequence: TGTGCCTGTGCCACAGTCCAAGAGACCCAGTACTTC. This encodes CACATVQETQYF.

This sequence joins TRBV5-1 and TRBJ1-1; D might be TRBD1 (5 bases). Trimming took off 0 bases at V and 2 bases at J, with 17 bases between the two ends. The CDR3 contains 17 residues. Germline CDR1 and CDR2: SGHRS and YFSETQ. The CDR3 loop reads CASSLAQRGGDNTEAFF. In nucleotides, the CDR3 is TGCGCCAGCAGCTTGGCCCAACGGGGGGGAGATAACACTGAAGCTTTCTTT. Drawing the rest from reference TRBV5-1 and TRBJ1-1, the complete variable domain is KAGVTQTPRYLIKTRGQQVTLSCSPISGHRSVSWYQQTPGQGLQFLFEYFSETQRNKGNFPGRFSGRQFSNSRSEMNVSTLELGDSALYLCASSLAQRGGDNTEAFFGQGTRLTVV.

The chain combines TRBV7-9 with TRBJ1-1, with 7 bases matching TRBD1. V lost 1 base, J lost 7 bases, and 6 bases stayed unmatched. The CDR3 has 14 residues. Germline V gene sequence: CDR1 SEHNR, CDR2 FQNEAQ (reference sequence). The CDR3 DNA reads TGTGCCAGCAGCTTAGGGGGGACAGTAGATGAAGCTTTCTTT. This sequence encodes CASSLGGTVDEAFF.

V gene TRBV24-1 combines with J gene TRBJ1-6; a possible D gene is TRBD1 (6 bases). CDR1 KGHDR and CDR2 SFDVKD come from the germline V gene. The V gene lost 3 bases and the J gene lost 16 bases, with 9 bases spanning the gap. The CDR3 contains 11 residues. For the CDR3, the DNA is TGTGCCACCAGTGATGGGGGGGCTCTCCACTTT. Translated, it gives CATSDGGALHF.

The chain combines TRBV7-2 with TRBJ1-3, with D possibly matching TRBD1 (5 bases). Trimming pared 6 bases from V and 0 bases from J, leaving 12 bases between. In germline, CDR1 is SGHTA, CDR2 FQGNSA. CDR3 length equals 15 residues. This CDR3 reads CASRRGGVSGNTIYF. The DNA of the CDR3 is TGTGCCAGCAGAAGGGGCGGGGTCTCTGGAAACACCATATATTTT.

V gene TRBV6-2 or TRBV6-3 combines with J gene TRBJ2-5; no reliable D call. The CDR3 consists of 13 residues. Germline-derived CDR1 and CDR2 are MNHEY and SVGEGT. Between the trimmed V and J ends, which lost 0 bases and 4 bases, there was a span of 6 bases. The CDR3 spells CASSYSRLETQYF. CDR3 coding DNA: TGTGCCAGCAGTTACTCGAGATTAGAGACCCAGTACTTC.

This sequence joins TRBV28 and TRBJ1-2; TRBD1 matches at 11 bases. V lost 9 bases to trimming and J lost 0 bases; unmatched junction nucleotides: 21. The CDR3 is 20 amino acids. CDR1 and CDR2 from the germline V gene are MDHEN and SYDVKM. CDR3 nucleotide sequence: TGTGCCAGTGATAGGACAGGGGGCTACACGTGGAAACCCCCTAACTATGGCTACACCTTC. Residues: CASDRTGGYTWKPPNYGYTF.

Only a few counts were recorded for this clone. CDR3 coding DNA: TGTGCCAGCAGCGTCACGGGTGTGACACCCCTCCACTTT. It encodes CASSVTGVTPLHF. The chain carries TRBV9 and TRBJ1-6; D is unresolved. The CDR3 is 13 amino acids. From germline, CDR1 is SGDLS and CDR2 YYNGEE. Trimming left V 2 bases short and J 11 bases short, with 11 bases between.